These 19 T cell receptor beta chains share one sample of origin, sequenced in a study of blood T cells in healthy people across ages. Together with a sample-barcoded 5' primer, a J-beta primer mix was included in a second PCR lasting roughly 6 to 12 cycles. TCRdb fed the 5' RACE reads into MiXCR, producing one record per CDR3 protein. The sample shows some 850,000 distinct CDR3 sequences, roughly 24% of them seen only once. The data were also submitted as part of a second study, on T cells of mothers and their children.

The specimen sequenced was blood. The receptors were sampled from a boy aged 5-17 years in good health.

This clonotype was found a few times. This sequence joins TRBV14 and TRBJ2-5; 9 nucleotides match TRBD2. Germline V gene sequence: CDR1 SGHDN, CDR2 FVKESK. The CDR3 loop spans 17 amino acids. V lost 1 base to trimming and J lost 5 bases; unmatched junction nucleotides: 11. CDR3 residues: CASSQVLLRGGQETQYF. The CDR3 DNA sequence: TGTGCCAGCAGCCAAGTTCTCCTGCGGGGGGGCCAGGAGACCCAGTACTTC.

The chain combines TRBV20-1 with TRBJ1-1, with TRBD1 matching 10 bases. The germline gives CDR1 DFQATT, CDR2 SNEGSKA (reference sequence). This CDR3 comprises 15 residues. V shed 4 bases and J 2 bases; nucleotides not matched to a gene: 7. In DNA, the CDR3 is TGCAGTGCTAACCGACAGGGGGCGGTCAACACTGAAGCTTTCTTT. It specifies CSANRQGAVNTEAFF.

The chain couples TRBV29-1 to TRBJ1-2; 11 nucleotides align to TRBD1. V was clipped by 5 bases and J by 8 bases; unmatched bases: 1. CDR3 length: 11 amino acids. Germline V lookup: CDR1 SQVTM, CDR2 ANQGSEA. The CDR3 DNA reads TGCAGCGTTTGGACAGGGGGCGGCTACACCTTC. This encodes CSVWTGGGYTF.

The chain recombines TRBV20-1 with TRBJ2-1; TRBD2 agrees at 9 bases. The CDR3 contains 14 residues. Germline values: CDR1 DFQATT, CDR2 SNEGSKA (reference sequence). V shed 2 bases and J 10 bases; nucleotides not matched to a gene: 9. CDR3 coding DNA: TGCAGTGCTAGACCAGCTAGCGGGGCCCTGGAGCAGTTCTTC. It is translated as CSARPASGALEQFF.

The chain links TRBV20-1 to TRBJ2-7, with D unresolved. Trimming took 3 bases from V and 3 from J, leaving 3 bases between them. This CDR3 region has 10 residues. Germline V gene data show CDR1 as DFQATT and CDR2 as SNEGSKA (reference sequence). CDR3 nucleotides: TGCAGTGCTAGGGGCTACGAGCAGTACTTC. It translates to CSARGYEQYF.

CDR3 residues: CASSAPSGGREKLFF. The CDR3 DNA follows: TGTGCCAGCAGCGCCCCATCGGGAGGGCGTGAAAAACTGTTTTTT. This rearrangement joins TRBV21-1 to TRBJ1-4. TRBV21-1 represents a pseudogene. The CDR3 has 15 residues.

This rearrangement joins TRBV5-1 to TRBJ2-7; 9 bases map to TRBD1. The CDR3 has 15 residues. V trimming: 4 bases; J trimming: 3 bases; junction bases outside the gene matches: 8. Germline loops: CDR1 SGHRS, CDR2 YFSETQ. The CDR3 loop is CASSPTDRGDYEQYF. CDR3 DNA sequence: TGCGCCAGCAGCCCTACGGACAGGGGTGACTACGAGCAGTACTTC. Full variable domain (remainder filled in from reference TRBV5-1 and TRBJ2-7): KAGVTQTPRYLIKTRGQQVTLSCSPISGHRSVSWYQQTPGQGLQFLFEYFSETQRNKGNFPGRFSGRQFSNSRSEMNVSTLELGDSALYLCASSPTDRGDYEQYFGPGTRLTVT.

The chain uses TRBV6-1 and TRBJ2-1, with D possibly matching TRBD1 (5 bases). The CDR3 runs 14 residues. CDR1 is MNHNS and CDR2 is SASEGT in the germline V gene. Trimming left V 4 bases short and J 9 bases short, with 16 bases between. The CDR3 loop is CASSAGAVSIEQFF. The CDR3 DNA sequence: TGTGCCAGCAGTGCTGGGGCAGTAAGCATTGAGCAGTTCTTC.

The V and J genes are TRBV29-1 and TRBJ2-1; no definite D call. Germline lookup yields CDR1 SQVTM and CDR2 ANQGSEA. CDR3 size: 12 residues. The V gene lost 2 bases and the J gene lost 10 bases, with 12 bases spanning the gap. For the CDR3, the DNA is TGCAGCGTTGAAAAAAACACAGACGAGCAGTTCTTC. Encoded protein: CSVEKNTDEQFF.

In its sample, this clonotype was seen a few times. The chain combines TRBV21-1 with TRBJ1-3; the table assigns TRBD1, which was not confirmed against the DNA. TRBV21-1 is a listed pseudogene. The CDR3 covers 17 residues. The CDR3 coding sequence is TGTGCCAGCGCAGATTTTGGGGACAGGGTTATCCGAAACACCATATATTTT. Translating gives CASADFGDRVIRNTIYF.

V is TRBV14 and J is TRBJ2-7; D remains ambiguous. Per the germline V gene, CDR1 is SGHDN and CDR2 is FVKESK. The CDR3 is made up of 13 amino acids. The V end lost 0 bases, the J end lost 9 bases, and 12 bases lay between the germline ends. The CDR3 DNA is TGTGCCAGCAGCCAAGACAGGCCGGGCGGGCAGTACTTC. It is translated as CASSQDRPGGQYF.

The chain links TRBV6-6 to TRBJ2-3, with 9 bases aligning to TRBD1. With V trimmed by 6 bases and J by 5 bases, 6 bases remained unmatched. Germline assignment: CDR1 MNHNY and CDR2 SVGAGI (reference sequence). CDR3 size: 14 residues. The CDR3 is CASRATGGEDTQYF. In DNA form, the CDR3 reads TGTGCCAGCAGAGCTACAGGGGGCGAAGATACGCAGTATTTT.

The chain recombines TRBV2 with TRBJ1-2; D perhaps matches TRBD1 (5 bases). The V and J ends lost 8 bases and 3 bases respectively, with 13 bases between them. Germline CDR1 is SNHLY and CDR2 is FYNNEI. This CDR3 has 13 residues. CDR3 DNA: TGTGCCAGCCGACAGAATCGGTACTATGGCTACACCTTC. Protein product: CASRQNRYYGYTF.

The CDR3: CASTDRGYTDTQYF. The DNA for the CDR3 is TGTGCCAGCACCGACAGGGGCTACACAGATACGCAGTATTTT. V usage is TRBV12-3 or TRBV12-4 and J usage is TRBJ2-3; 8 nucleotides align to TRBD1. After removal of 7 bases from V and 2 bases from J, the junction contained 5 bases not matched to a gene. The CDR3 has 14 amino acids.

V gene TRBV9 combines with J gene TRBJ2-2; TRBD2 matches 7 bases. Trimming removed 2 bases from V and 7 bases from J; junction bases left unmatched: 2. This CDR3 is built from 13 residues. Germline CDR1 is SGDLS and CDR2 is YYNGEE. The CDR3 sequence is CASSVSGIGELFF. In DNA, the CDR3 is TGTGCCAGCAGCGTGAGCGGGATCGGGGAGCTGTTTTTT.

This clonotype was counted only a few times. The chain joins TRBV20-1 to TRBJ1-2, with D maybe TRBD1 (6 bases). V was shortened by 0 bases and J by 0 bases, with 20 bases between the two germline ends. This CDR3 has 18 amino acids. Germline V gene lookup returns CDR1 DFQATT and CDR2 SNEGSKA (reference sequence). The CDR3 spells CSARELEGRGNSNYGYTF. The CDR3 region has the DNA TGCAGTGCTAGAGAGCTTGAGGGCAGGGGCAACTCTAACTATGGCTACACCTTC.

The rearrangement links TRBV24-1 to TRBJ2-3; 9 positions agree with TRBD1. The germline CDR1 and CDR2 sequences are KGHDR and SFDVKD. Losses at the gene ends were 4 bases for V and 4 bases for J; bases not matched to a gene: 8. The CDR3 consists of 16 residues. The DNA of the CDR3 is TGTGCCACCAGTGACACCGGACAGGGGAGCGCAGATACGCAGTATTTT. This gives the protein CATSDTGQGSADTQYF.

V usage is TRBV11-1 and J usage is TRBJ2-7; a possible D gene is TRBD1 (6 bases). V shed 5 bases and J shed 6 bases, with 20 bases lying between them. CDR1 and CDR2 from the germline V gene are SGHAT and FQDESV (reference sequence). This CDR3 comprises 15 residues. The CDR3 region has the DNA TGTGCCAGCAGCCGAGAAGCCGGGACATATGCCGAGCAGTACTTC. Residues: CASSREAGTYAEQYF.

The CDR3, as DNA: TGTGCCAGCAGCTTCAGGGGCCTATACACCGGGGAGCTGTTTTTT. It is translated as CASSFRGLYTGELFF. V gene TRBV11-2 combines with J gene TRBJ2-2; the D gene is possibly TRBD1 (6 bases). V was trimmed by 3 bases and J by 3 bases, leaving 11 bases between them. Germline V lookup: CDR1 SGHAT, CDR2 FQNNGV. The CDR3 contains 15 residues.